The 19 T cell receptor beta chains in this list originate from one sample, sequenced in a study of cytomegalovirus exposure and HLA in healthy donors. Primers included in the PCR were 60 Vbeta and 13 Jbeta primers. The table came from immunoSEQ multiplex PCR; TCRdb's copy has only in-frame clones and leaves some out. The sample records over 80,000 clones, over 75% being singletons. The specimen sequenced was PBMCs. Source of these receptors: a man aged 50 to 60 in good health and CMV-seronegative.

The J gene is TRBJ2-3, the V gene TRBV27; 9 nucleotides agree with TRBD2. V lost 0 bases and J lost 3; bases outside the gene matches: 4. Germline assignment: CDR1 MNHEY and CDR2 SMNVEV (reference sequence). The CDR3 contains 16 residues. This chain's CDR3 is CASSLSAGGRTDTQYF. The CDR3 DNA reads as TGTGCCAGCAGTTTATCGGCGGGGGGGCGGACAGATACGCAGTATTTT.

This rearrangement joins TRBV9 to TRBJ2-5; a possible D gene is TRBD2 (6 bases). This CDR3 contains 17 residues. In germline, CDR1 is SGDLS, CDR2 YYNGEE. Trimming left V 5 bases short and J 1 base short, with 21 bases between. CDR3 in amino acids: CASSRYSRGSGQETQYF. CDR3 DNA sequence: TGTGCCAGCAGTCGCTACTCAAGAGGTAGCGGCCAAGAGACCCAGTACTTC.

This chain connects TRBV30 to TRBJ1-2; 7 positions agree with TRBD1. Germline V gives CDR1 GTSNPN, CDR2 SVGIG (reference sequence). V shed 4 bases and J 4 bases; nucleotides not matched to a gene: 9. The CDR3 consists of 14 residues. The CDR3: CAWIGQGGVYGYTF. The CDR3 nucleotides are TGTGCCTGGATTGGTCAGGGGGGAGTCTATGGCTACACCTTC.

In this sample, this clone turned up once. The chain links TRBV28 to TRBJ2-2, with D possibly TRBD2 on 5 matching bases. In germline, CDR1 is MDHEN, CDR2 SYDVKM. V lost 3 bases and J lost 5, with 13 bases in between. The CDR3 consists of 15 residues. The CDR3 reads CASSFVGEETGELFF. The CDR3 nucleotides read TGTGCCAGCAGTTTCGTGGGAGAGGAGACCGGGGAGCTGTTTTTT.

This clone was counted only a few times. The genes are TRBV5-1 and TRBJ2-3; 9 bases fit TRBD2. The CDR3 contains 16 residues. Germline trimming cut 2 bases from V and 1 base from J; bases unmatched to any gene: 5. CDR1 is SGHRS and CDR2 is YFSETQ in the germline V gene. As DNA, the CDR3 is TGCGCCAGCAGCTTATTAGCGGGAGAGGGCACAGATACGCAGTATTTT. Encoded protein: CASSLLAGEGTDTQYF.

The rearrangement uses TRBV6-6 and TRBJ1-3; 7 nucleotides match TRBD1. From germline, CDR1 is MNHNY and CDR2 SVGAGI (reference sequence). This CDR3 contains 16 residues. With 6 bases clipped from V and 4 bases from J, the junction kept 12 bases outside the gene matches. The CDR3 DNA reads TGTGCCAGCAGCTGGGACAGCCGTCGCCGAGGAAACACCATATATTTT. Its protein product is CASSWDSRRRGNTIYF.

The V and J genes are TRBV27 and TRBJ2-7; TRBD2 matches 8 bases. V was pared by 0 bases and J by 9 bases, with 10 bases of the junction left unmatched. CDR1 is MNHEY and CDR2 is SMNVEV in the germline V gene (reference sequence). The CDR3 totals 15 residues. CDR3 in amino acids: CASSLSAGGSLMQYF. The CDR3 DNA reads TGTGCCAGCAGTTTATCGGCGGGAGGTTCCCTAATGCAGTACTTC.

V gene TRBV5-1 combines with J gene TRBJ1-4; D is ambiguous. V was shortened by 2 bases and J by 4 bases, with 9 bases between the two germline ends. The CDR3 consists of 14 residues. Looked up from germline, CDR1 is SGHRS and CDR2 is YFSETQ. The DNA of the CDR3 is TGCGCCAGCAGCTTAAACCCTAGTAATGAAAAACTGTTTTTT. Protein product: CASSLNPSNEKLFF.

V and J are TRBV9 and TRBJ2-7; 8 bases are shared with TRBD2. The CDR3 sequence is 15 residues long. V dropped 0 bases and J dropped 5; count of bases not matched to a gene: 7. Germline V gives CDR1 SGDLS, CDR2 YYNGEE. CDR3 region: CASSVGLAGGHEQYF. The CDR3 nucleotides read TGTGCCAGCAGCGTAGGTCTAGCGGGTGGCCACGAGCAGTACTTC.

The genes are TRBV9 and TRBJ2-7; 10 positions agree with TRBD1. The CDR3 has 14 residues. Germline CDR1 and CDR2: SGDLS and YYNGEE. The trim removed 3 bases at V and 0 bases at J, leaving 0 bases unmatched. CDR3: CASSGTGGSYEQYF. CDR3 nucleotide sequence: TGTGCCAGCAGCGGGACAGGGGGCTCCTACGAGCAGTACTTC.

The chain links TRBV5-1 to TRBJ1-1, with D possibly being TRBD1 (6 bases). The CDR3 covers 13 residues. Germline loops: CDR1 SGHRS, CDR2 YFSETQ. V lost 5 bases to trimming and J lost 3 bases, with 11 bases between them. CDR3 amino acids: CASRQGWDTEAFF. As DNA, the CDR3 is TGCGCCAGCAGACAGGGATGGGACACTGAAGCTTTCTTT.

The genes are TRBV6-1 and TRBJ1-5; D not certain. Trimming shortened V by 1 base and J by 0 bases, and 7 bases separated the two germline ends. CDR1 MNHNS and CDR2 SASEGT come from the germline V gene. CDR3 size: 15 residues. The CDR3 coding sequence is TGTGCCAGCAGTGAAGGGGCCAGTAGCAATCAGCCCCAGCATTTT. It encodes CASSEGASSNQPQHF.

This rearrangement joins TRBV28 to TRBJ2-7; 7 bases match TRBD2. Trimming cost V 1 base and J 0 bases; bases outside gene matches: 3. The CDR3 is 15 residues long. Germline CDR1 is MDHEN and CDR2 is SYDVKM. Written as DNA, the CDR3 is TGTGCCAGCAGTTTATCCGCGGGAGCCTCCTACGAGCAGTACTTC. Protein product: CASSLSAGASYEQYF.

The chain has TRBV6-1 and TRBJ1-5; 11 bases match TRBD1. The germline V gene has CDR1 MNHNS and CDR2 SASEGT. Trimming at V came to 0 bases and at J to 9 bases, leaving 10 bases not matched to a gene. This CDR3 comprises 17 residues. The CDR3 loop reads CASSEARQGQGGRPQHF. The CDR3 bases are TGTGCCAGCAGTGAAGCGAGGCAGGGACAGGGGGGACGGCCCCAGCATTTT.

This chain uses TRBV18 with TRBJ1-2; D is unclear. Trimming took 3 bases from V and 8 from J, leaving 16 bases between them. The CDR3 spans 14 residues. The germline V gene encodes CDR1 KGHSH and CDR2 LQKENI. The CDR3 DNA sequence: TGTGCCAGCTCACCGTCAGAGGGAGCTGGCGGCTACACCTTC. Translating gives CASSPSEGAGGYTF. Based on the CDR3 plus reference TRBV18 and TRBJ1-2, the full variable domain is NAGVMQNPRHLVRRRGQEARLRCSPMKGHSHVYWYRQLPEEGLKFMVYLQKENIIDESGMPKERFSAEFPKEGPSILRIQQVVRGDSAAYFCASSPSEGAGGYTFGSGTRLTVV.

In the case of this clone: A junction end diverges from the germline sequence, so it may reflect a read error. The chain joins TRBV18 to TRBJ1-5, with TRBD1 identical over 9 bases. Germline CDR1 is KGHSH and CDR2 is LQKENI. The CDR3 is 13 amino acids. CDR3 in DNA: TGTGCCAGCTCACCATCCACAGGGGGCGAGCCGGATTTT. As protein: CASSPSTGGEPDF.

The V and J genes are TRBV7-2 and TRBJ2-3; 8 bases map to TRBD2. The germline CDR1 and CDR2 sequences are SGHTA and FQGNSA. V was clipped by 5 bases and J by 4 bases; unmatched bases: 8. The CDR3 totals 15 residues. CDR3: CASSISGTRPDTQYF. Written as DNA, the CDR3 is TGTGCCAGCAGCATTTCCGGGACTAGGCCAGATACGCAGTATTTT.

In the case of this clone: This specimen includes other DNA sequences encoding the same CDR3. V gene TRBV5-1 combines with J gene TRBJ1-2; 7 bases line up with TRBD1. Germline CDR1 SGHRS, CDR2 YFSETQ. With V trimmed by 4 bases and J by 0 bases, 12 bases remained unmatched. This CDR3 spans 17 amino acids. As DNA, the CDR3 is TGCGCCAGCAGCGGCTCAGGGGGGATCTCCCCTAACTATGGCTACACCTTC. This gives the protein CASSGSGGISPNYGYTF.

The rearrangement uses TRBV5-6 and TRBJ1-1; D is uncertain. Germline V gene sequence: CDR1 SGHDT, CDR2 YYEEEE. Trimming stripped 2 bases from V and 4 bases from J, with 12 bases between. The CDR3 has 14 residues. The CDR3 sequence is CASSFRRRGTEAFF. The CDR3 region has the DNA TGTGCCAGCAGCTTCCGGAGGCGGGGCACTGAAGCTTTCTTT.